Presented here are 14 T cell receptor beta chains from one specimen sequenced in a study of shared clonotypes between healthy human individuals. Profiling relied on immunoSEQ multiplex PCR, and the TCRdb table lists in-frame clones only, not all of them. Of millions of clones detected, 85% to 95% appear once; the ten largest clones hold approximately 0.13%. The sample comprised naive CD4+ T cells sorted from blood. Sample subset: CD45RA+ positively selected. These receptors all come from a man in his late teens or twenties in good health.

The chain joins TRBV21-1 to TRBJ1-2. TRBV21-1 is given as a pseudogene. This CDR3 has 16 residues. The CDR3, as DNA: TGTGCCAGCAGCAAAGGACGAGGGTTAGTAGACTATGGCTACACCTTC. Translated, it gives CASSKGRGLVDYGYTF.

The chain joins TRBV30 to TRBJ1-2, with unresolved D. Per germline, CDR1 GTSNPN and CDR2 SVGIG (reference sequence). Trimming took 6 bases from V and 1 from J, leaving 15 bases between them. The CDR3 runs to 14 residues. In DNA, the CDR3 is TGTGCCTGCTTCGGTAGGGCCCTTAACTATGGCTACACCTTC. Translating gives CACFGRALNYGYTF. The whole variable domain, remainder taken from reference TRBV30 and TRBJ1-2, is SQTIHQWPATLVQPVGSPLSLECTVEGTSNPNLYWYRQAAGRGLQLLFYSVGIGQISSEVPQNLSASRPQDRQFILSSKKLLLSDSGFYLCACFGRALNYGYTFGSGTRLTVV.

V is TRBV27 and J is TRBJ1-1; D not certain. The germline V and J ends were trimmed by 0 bases and 3 bases, with 20 bases remaining between them. Per germline, CDR1 MNHEY and CDR2 SMNVEV (reference sequence). The CDR3 is made up of 18 amino acids. CDR3: CASSLSTLSTRRDTEAFF. CDR3 coding DNA: TGTGCCAGCAGTTTATCCACTTTATCGACGCGGCGGGACACTGAAGCTTTCTTT.

The gene calls are TRBV6-9 and TRBJ2-7, with 9 nucleotides matching TRBD2. The CDR3 spans 16 residues. Germline CDR1 MNHGY, CDR2 SVAAGI. The V segment lost 7 bases and the J segment 3 bases; nucleotides outside the gene matches: 13. For the CDR3, the DNA is TGTGCCAGCACCTCCCTGAGTAGCGGGAGCGGCTACGAGCAGTACTTC. It translates to CASTSLSSGSGYEQYF.

The chain links TRBV7-9 to TRBJ2-1; D gene ambiguous. Per germline, CDR1 SEHNR and CDR2 FQNEAQ (reference sequence). V lost 5 bases and J 10 bases, leaving 12 bases between the germline ends. This CDR3 is 12 amino acids long. The CDR3 DNA reads TGTGCCAGCAGCCAACCGAGTGGGGAGCAGTTCTTC. Protein sequence: CASSQPSGEQFF.

This chain connects TRBV6-5 to TRBJ1-5; D is unresolved. Trimming removed 10 bases from V and 9 bases from J, with 10 bases in between. The CDR3 runs 10 residues. Germline lookup yields CDR1 MNHEY and CDR2 SVGAGI. DNA for the CDR3: TGTGCCACCGGTCCGGGGCCCCAGCATTTT. This encodes CATGPGPQHF.

The rearrangement joins TRBV9 to TRBJ2-5; D ambiguous. Looked up from germline, CDR1 is SGDLS and CDR2 is YYNGEE. V was shortened by 2 bases and J by 5 bases, with 13 bases between the two germline ends. The CDR3 runs 14 residues. CDR3 residues: CASSVSRVQETQYF. The CDR3 DNA follows: TGTGCCAGCAGCGTTTCACGGGTCCAGGAGACCCAGTACTTC.

The V call is TRBV30, the J call TRBJ2-5, with 7 bases lining up with TRBD1. V shed 5 bases, J shed 4 bases, and the junction held 4 bases outside the gene matches. The germline gives CDR1 GTSNPN, CDR2 SVGIG (reference sequence). The CDR3 has 12 residues. CDR3: CAWATGVETQYF. CDR3 DNA sequence: TGTGCCTGGGCCACAGGGGTAGAGACCCAGTACTTC.

This sequence joins TRBV2 and TRBJ1-4; D is undetermined. Germline V gene lookup returns CDR1 SNHLY and CDR2 FYNNEI. With 1 base removed from V and 8 bases from J, the gap between germline ends came to 11 bases. The CDR3 sequence is 14 residues long. The CDR3 DNA is TGTGCCAGCAGTGAAGTGGTTTTATTGGAAAAACTGTTTTTT. This codes for CASSEVVLLEKLFF. The full variable domain, its missing parts supplied by reference TRBV2 and TRBJ1-4, is EPEVTQTPSHQVTQMGQEVILRCVPISNHLYFYWYRQILGQKVEFLVSFYNNEISEKSEIFDDQFSVERPDGSNFTLKIRSTKLEDSAMYFCASSEVVLLEKLFFGSGTQLSVL.

This clone was found once. One junction end does not reproduce the germline sequence, and a read error may be involved. The CDR3 DNA is TGTGCTAGCAGGTCTCGGGACAGGGGTTACGAGCAGTACTTC. This encodes CASRSRDRGYEQYF. The rearrangement links TRBV7-7 to TRBJ2-7; 10 bases align to TRBD1. Germline assignment: CDR1 SSHAT and CDR2 FNYEAQ (reference sequence). This CDR3 has 14 amino acids.

The rearrangement uses TRBV5-1 and TRBJ2-3, with 7 bases fitting TRBD1. The CDR3 runs 16 residues. V shed 5 bases, J shed 0 bases, and the junction held 9 bases outside the gene matches. Germline-derived CDR1 and CDR2 are SGHRS and YFSETQ. CDR3 sequence: CASRVTGDTSTDTQYF. DNA of the CDR3: TGCGCCAGCAGGGTTACAGGGGACACTAGCACAGATACGCAGTATTTT. Drawing the rest from reference TRBV5-1 and TRBJ2-3, the complete variable domain is KAGVTQTPRYLIKTRGQQVTLSCSPISGHRSVSWYQQTPGQGLQFLFEYFSETQRNKGNFPGRFSGRQFSNSRSEMNVSTLELGDSALYLCASRVTGDTSTDTQYFGPGTRLTVL.

Comments on this clone: Other nucleotide sequences from this sample produce the same CDR3. DNA for the CDR3: TGTGCCAGCAGCTTAAAAGGGGCCGAGCAGTACTTC. This translates into CASSLKGAEQYF. V is TRBV7-9 and J is TRBJ2-7; TRBD1 is a possible D gene (5 bases). The CDR3 has 12 residues. Looked up from germline, CDR1 is SEHNR and CDR2 is FQNEAQ (reference sequence). Trimming stripped 2 bases from V and 6 bases from J, with 8 bases between.

In the case of this clone: Other DNA sequences of this sample code for an identical CDR3. The CDR3 region has the DNA TGTGCCAGCAGTCGGGGGGGAATGAACACTGAAGCTTTCTTT. Its protein is CASSRGGMNTEAFF. The gene calls are TRBV6-5 and TRBJ1-1; the D gene is possibly TRBD1 (5 bases). Per the germline V gene, CDR1 is MNHEY and CDR2 is SVGAGI. V was shortened by 5 bases and J by 0 bases, with 10 bases between the two germline ends. CDR3 length: 14 residues.

This clone showed up just once. This rearrangement joins TRBV5-6 to TRBJ2-3, with D uncertain. The CDR3 runs to 14 residues. Germline CDR1 SGHDT, CDR2 YYEEEE. Trimming cost V 1 base and J 5 bases, with 11 bases left between them. CDR3 bases: TGTGCCAGCAGCTTGCGACACATTGGAGATACGCAGTATTTT. It yields the protein CASSLRHIGDTQYF.